These 7 T cell receptor beta chains originate from one sample sequenced in a study of early stage breast cancer tumors. Libraries were prepared by immunoSEQ multiplex PCR; TCRdb keeps only in-frame clonotypes and omits some of them. There are 5,000 or so clones in the sample; roughly 60% occur only once, and about 23% lies in the top ten. The sample comprised breast tumor tissue. Receptor source: a person aged 45 to 60 with breast cancer.

V and J are TRBV11-2 and TRBJ2-3; 13 nucleotides line up with TRBD2. CDR1 SGHAT and CDR2 FQNNGV come from the germline V gene. Trimming at V came to 6 bases and at J to 5 bases, leaving 8 bases not matched to a gene. The CDR3 runs 16 residues. In DNA form, the CDR3 reads TGTGCCAGCAGTCCAATGACTAGCGGGGGGTTAGATACGCAGTATTTT. It specifies CASSPMTSGGLDTQYF. Variable domain in full (rest from reference TRBV11-2 and TRBJ2-3): EAGVAQSPRYKIIEKRQSVAFWCNPISGHATLYWYQQILGQGPKLLIQFQNNGVVDDSQLPKDRFSAERLKGVDSTLKIQPAKLEDSAVYLCASSPMTSGGLDTQYFGPGTRLTVL.

The V and J genes are TRBV9 and TRBJ1-3, with a tentative D call TRBD1 (5 bases). CDR1 and CDR2 from the germline V gene are SGDLS and YYNGEE. The CDR3 runs 15 residues. The V end was cut by 1 base, the J end by 0 bases, with 8 bases between. CDR3 residues: CASSVTGSSGNTIYF. The CDR3 nucleotides are TGTGCCAGCAGCGTAACAGGTAGCTCTGGAAACACCATATATTTT.

This clone was seen just once. The chain employs TRBV5-5 and TRBJ2-3; 10 bases fit TRBD1. With 0 bases clipped from V and 2 bases from J, the junction kept 3 bases outside the gene matches. Germline CDR1 reads SGHKS; CDR2 reads YYEKEE (reference sequence). CDR3 size: 16 residues. The CDR3 DNA is TGTGCCAGCAGCTTGGGGACAGGGGGAAACACAGATACGCAGTATTTT. This codes for CASSLGTGGNTDTQYF.

The chain employs TRBV19 and TRBJ1-1; unclear D gene. The germline V gene encodes CDR1 LNHDA and CDR2 SQIVND (reference sequence). CDR3 length: 12 amino acids. The V gene lost 3 bases and the J gene lost 2 bases, with 4 bases spanning the gap. Here the CDR3 reads CASSMTNTEAFF. CDR3 coding DNA: TGTGCCAGTAGTATGACCAACACTGAAGCTTTCTTT. The full variable domain, its missing parts supplied by reference TRBV19 and TRBJ1-1, is DGGITQSPKYLFRKEGQNVTLSCEQNLNHDAMYWYRQDPGQGLRLIYYSQIVNDFQKGDIAEGYSVSREKKESFPLTVTSAQKNPTAFYLCASSMTNTEAFFGQGTRLTVV.

The V gene is TRBV5-8, the J gene TRBJ1-2; D is possibly TRBD1 (5 bases). Germline CDR1 and CDR2: SGHTS and YDEGEE. Trimming pared 4 bases from V and 8 bases from J, leaving 18 bases between. This CDR3 has 14 amino acids. In DNA form, the CDR3 reads TGTGCCAGCAGCCATACTCACGGGGCGGGCGGCTACACCTTC. Protein product: CASSHTHGAGGYTF.

Only a few counts were recorded for this clone. The V and J genes are TRBV19 and TRBJ2-5; 8 bases map to TRBD1. J was trimmed by 4 bases and V by 5 bases; bases with no gene match: 3. Germline V gene data show CDR1 as LNHDA and CDR2 as SQIVND (reference sequence). There are 13 residues in the CDR3. The CDR3 region is CASSSGQGETQYF. The CDR3 nucleotides read TGTGCCAGTAGTTCCGGACAGGGAGAGACCCAGTACTTC.

V and J are TRBV5-1 and TRBJ2-7, with D maybe TRBD2 (6 bases). CDR1 is SGHRS, CDR2 YFSETQ, per germline. V was clipped by 0 bases and J by 2 bases, with 9 bases between them. The CDR3 totals 14 residues. CDR3 in DNA: TGCGCCAGCAGCTTGGGGGACTTCACCTACGAGCAGTACTTC. It codes for CASSLGDFTYEQYF. The variable domain in full, completed from reference TRBV5-1 and TRBJ2-7, reads KAGVTQTPRYLIKTRGQQVTLSCSPISGHRSVSWYQQTPGQGLQFLFEYFSETQRNKGNFPGRFSGRQFSNSRSEMNVSTLELGDSALYLCASSLGDFTYEQYFGPGTRLTVT.